This note documents a single T cell receptor (beta chain) sequence. The germline CDR1 and CDR2 sequences are SGHDN and FVKESK. Trimming took 0 bases from V and 2 from J; bases not matched to a gene: 13. The CDR3 length is 19 residues. These data come from a study of blood T cell repertoires in COVID-19. Study-level information: Donors in the United States, Italy and Spain gave samples during acute or convalescent COVID-19. PBMCs, B-cell-depleted T cells, or T cells were the source of the cDNA or gDNA that made up the material.

Authors' data handling: Nucleated cell counts were estimated from reference gene primer amplification. Using immunoSEQ multiplex PCR, the repertoire was profiled, and TCRdb retains in-frame clones only, with some absent. That table is the source of V, J and clone size, and D and trimming were worked out from the DNA. The sample has 50,000 to 65,000 clones, over 75% seen once; the top ten hold approximately 3.5%. Specimen: peripheral blood. This clonotype was sampled from a man aged 65 to 85 with acute or convalescent COVID-19. This chain connects TRBV14 to TRBJ2-3, with 8 positions matching TRBD2. CDR3 nucleotides: TGTGCCAGCAGCCAAGACTCCTTACTAGCGGTCCTTTCCACAGATACGCAGTATTTT. The encoded protein is CASSQDSLLAVLSTDTQYF.